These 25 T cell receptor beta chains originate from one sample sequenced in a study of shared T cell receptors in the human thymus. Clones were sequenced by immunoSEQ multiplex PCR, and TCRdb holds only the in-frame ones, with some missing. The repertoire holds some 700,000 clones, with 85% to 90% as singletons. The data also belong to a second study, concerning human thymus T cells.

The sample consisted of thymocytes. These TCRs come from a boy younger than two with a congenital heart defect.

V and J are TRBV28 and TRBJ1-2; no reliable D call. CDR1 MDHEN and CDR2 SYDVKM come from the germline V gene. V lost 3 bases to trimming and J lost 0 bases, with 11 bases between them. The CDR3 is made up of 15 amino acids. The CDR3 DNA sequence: TGTGCCAGCAGTTTGGCACCACCCTCTAACTATGGCTACACCTTC. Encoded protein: CASSLAPPSNYGYTF.

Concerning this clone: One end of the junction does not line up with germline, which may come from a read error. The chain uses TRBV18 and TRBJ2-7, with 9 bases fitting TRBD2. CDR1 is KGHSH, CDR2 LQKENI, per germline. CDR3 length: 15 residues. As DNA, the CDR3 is TGTGCCAGCTCACCTCCTAGCGGGGCCAACAACGAGCAGCACTTC. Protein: CASSPPSGANNEQHF.

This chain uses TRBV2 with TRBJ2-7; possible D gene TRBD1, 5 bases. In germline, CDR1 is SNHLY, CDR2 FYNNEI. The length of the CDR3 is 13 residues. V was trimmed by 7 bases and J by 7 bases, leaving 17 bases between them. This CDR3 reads CASTPIVGVEQYF. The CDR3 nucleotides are TGTGCCAGCACCCCGATCGTAGGGGTTGAGCAGTACTTC.

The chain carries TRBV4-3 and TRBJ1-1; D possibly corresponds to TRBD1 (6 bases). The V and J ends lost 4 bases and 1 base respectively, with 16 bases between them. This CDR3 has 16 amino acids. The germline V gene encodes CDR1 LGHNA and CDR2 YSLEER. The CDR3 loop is CASSLTPGQRNTEAFF. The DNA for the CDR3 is TGCGCCAGCAGCCTCACTCCCGGACAGAGGAACACTGAAGCTTTCTTT.

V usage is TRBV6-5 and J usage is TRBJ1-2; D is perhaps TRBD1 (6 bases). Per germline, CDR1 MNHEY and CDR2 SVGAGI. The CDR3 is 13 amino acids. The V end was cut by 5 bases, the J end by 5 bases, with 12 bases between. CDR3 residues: CASSDHRDYGYTF. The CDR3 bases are TGTGCCAGCAGTGACCACAGGGATTATGGCTACACCTTC.

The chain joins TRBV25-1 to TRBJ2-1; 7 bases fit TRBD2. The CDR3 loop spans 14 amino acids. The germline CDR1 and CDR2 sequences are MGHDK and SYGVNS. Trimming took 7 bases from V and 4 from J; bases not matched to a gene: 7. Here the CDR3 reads CASNRGEPYNEQFF. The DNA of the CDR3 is TGTGCCAGCAATCGGGGGGAACCTTACAATGAGCAGTTCTTC.

The CDR3 here is CASSQDHYLAGDGTDTQYF. The CDR3 nucleotides read TGTGCCAGCAGCCAAGATCATTACCTAGCGGGAGACGGCACAGATACGCAGTATTTT. The chain recombines TRBV14 with TRBJ2-3; 10 nucleotides align to TRBD2. Germline loops: CDR1 SGHDN, CDR2 FVKESK. J was trimmed by 1 base and V by 0 bases; bases with no gene match: 10. The CDR3 extends over 19 amino acids.

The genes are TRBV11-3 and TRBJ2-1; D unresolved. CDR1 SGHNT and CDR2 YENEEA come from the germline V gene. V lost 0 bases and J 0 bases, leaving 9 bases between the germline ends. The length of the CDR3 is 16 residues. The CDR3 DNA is TGTGCCAGCAGCTTAGATGAGGATAGCTCCTACAATGAGCAGTTCTTC. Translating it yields CASSLDEDSSYNEQFF.

The CDR3 coding sequence is TGCGCCAGCAGCTCTCCAGCGGGCTTGGACTACGAGCAGTACTTC. Protein product: CASSSPAGLDYEQYF. The rearrangement uses TRBV5-1 and TRBJ2-7, with D maybe TRBD2 (6 bases). CDR1 and CDR2 from the germline V gene are SGHRS and YFSETQ. Trimming cost V 3 bases and J 3 bases, with 16 bases left between them. The CDR3 consists of 15 residues.

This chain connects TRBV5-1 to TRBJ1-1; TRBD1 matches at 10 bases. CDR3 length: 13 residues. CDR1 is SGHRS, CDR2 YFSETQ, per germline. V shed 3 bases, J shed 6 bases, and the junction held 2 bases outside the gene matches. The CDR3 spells CASSWDRGPEAFF. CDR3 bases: TGCGCCAGCAGCTGGGACAGGGGCCCTGAAGCTTTCTTT.

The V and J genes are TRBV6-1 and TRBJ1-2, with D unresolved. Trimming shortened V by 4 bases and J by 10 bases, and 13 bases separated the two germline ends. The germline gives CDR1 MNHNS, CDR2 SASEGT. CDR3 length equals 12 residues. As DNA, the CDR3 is TGTGCCAGCAGTGGAGGTGACGATGACTACACCTTC. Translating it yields CASSGGDDDYTF.

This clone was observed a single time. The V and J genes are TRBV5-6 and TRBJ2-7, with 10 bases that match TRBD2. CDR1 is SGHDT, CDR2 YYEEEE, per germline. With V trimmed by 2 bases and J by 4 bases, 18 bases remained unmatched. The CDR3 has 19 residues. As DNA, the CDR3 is TGTGCCAGCAGCTTCTTGACTAGCGGGCCCGGGTCGGGGGAATACGAGCAGTACTTC. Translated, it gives CASSFLTSGPGSGEYEQYF.

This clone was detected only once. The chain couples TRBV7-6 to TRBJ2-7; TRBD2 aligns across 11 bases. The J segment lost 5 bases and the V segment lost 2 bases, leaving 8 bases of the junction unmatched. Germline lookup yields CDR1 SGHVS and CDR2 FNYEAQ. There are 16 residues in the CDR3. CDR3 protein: CASSLFRLAGSHEQYF. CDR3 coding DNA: TGTGCCAGCAGCTTATTTCGACTAGCGGGATCCCACGAGCAGTACTTC. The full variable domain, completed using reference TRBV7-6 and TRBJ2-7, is GAGVSQSPRYKVTKRGQDVALRCDPISGHVSLYWYRQALGQGPEFLTYFNYEAQQDKSGLPNDRFSAERPEGSISTLTIQRTEQRDSAMYRCASSLFRLAGSHEQYFGPGTRLTVT.

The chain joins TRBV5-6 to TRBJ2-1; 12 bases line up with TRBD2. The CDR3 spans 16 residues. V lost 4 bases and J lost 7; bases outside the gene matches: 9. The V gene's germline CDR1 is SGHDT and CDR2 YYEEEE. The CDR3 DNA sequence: TGTGCCAGCAGCGTAGGACTAGCGGGATGCGGGAATGAGCAGTTCTTC. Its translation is CASSVGLAGCGNEQFF.

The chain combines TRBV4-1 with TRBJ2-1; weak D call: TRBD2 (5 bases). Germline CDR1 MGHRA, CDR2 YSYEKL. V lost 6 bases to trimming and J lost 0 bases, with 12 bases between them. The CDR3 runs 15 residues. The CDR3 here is CASSSVPLSYNEQFF. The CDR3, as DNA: TGCGCCAGCAGTAGCGTTCCCCTCTCCTACAATGAGCAGTTCTTC.

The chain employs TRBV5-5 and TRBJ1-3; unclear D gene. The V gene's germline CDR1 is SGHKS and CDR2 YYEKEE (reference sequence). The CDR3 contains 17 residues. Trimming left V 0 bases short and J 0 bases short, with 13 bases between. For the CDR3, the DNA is TGTGCCAGCAGCTTGGTTCTCGGGTCAGTCTCTGGAAACACCATATATTTT. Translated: CASSLVLGSVSGNTIYF.

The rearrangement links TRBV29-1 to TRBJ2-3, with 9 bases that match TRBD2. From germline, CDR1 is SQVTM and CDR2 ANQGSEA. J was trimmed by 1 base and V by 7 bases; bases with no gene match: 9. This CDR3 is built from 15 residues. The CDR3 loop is CSAQTSGYGTDTQYF. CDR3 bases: TGCAGCGCCCAGACTAGCGGATATGGCACAGATACGCAGTATTTT.

DNA of the CDR3: TGTGCCAGCAGCTCCCACAGGGGGCGCGCCACCGGGGAGCTGTTTTTT. It translates to CASSSHRGRATGELFF. This rearrangement joins TRBV5-6 to TRBJ2-2; 9 bases line up with TRBD1. This CDR3 spans 16 amino acids. V lost 3 bases to trimming and J lost 4 bases; unmatched junction nucleotides: 7. Germline V lookup: CDR1 SGHDT, CDR2 YYEEEE.

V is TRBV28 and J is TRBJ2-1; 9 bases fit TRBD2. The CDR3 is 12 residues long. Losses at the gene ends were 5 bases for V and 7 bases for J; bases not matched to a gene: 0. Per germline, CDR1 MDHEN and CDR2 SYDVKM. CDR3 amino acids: CASSLAGNEQFF. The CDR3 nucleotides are TGTGCCAGCAGTCTAGCGGGGAATGAGCAGTTCTTC.

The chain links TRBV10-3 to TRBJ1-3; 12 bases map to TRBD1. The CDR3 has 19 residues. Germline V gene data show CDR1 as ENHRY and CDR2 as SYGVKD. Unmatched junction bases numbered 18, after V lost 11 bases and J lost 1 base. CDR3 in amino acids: CAVVFVPGQGAKSGNTIYF. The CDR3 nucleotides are TGTGCCGTGGTATTCGTCCCGGGACAGGGGGCGAAATCTGGAAACACCATATATTTT.

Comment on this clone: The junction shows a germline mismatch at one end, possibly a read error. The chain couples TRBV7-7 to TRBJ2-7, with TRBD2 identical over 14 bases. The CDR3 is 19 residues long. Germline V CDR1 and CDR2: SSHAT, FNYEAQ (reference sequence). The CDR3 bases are TGTGCTAGCAGCTTAGAGGGGACTAGCGGGAGTTTGGGGCTAAACGAGCAGTACTTC. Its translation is CASSLEGTSGSLGLNEQYF.

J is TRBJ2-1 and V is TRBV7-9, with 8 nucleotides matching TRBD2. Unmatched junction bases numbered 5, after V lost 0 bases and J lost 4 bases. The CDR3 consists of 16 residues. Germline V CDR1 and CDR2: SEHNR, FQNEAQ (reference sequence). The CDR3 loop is CASSLAYTSGYNEQFF. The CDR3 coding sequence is TGTGCCAGCAGCTTAGCGTACACTAGCGGTTACAATGAGCAGTTCTTC.

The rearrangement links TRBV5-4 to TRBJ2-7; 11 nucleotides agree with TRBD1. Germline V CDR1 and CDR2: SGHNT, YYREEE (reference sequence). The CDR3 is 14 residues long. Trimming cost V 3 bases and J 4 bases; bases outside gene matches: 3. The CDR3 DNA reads TGTGCCAGCAGCTATCGGGACAGGGGGTACGAGCAGTACTTC. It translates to CASSYRDRGYEQYF.

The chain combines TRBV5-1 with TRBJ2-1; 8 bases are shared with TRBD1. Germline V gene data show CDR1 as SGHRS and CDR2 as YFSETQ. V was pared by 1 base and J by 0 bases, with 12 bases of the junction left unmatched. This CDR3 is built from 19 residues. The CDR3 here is CASSLFRGRSPPSYNEQFF. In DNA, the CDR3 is TGCGCCAGCAGCTTGTTCAGGGGGCGGTCCCCACCCTCCTACAATGAGCAGTTCTTC.

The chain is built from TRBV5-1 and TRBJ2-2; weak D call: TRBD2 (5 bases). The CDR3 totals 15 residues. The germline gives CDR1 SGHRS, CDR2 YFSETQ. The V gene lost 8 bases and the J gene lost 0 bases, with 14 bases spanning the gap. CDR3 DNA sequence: TGCGCCAGTGGGATAGCGCATGCGAACACCGGGGAGCTGTTTTTT. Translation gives CASGIAHANTGELFF. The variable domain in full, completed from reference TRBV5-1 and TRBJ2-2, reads KAGVTQTPRYLIKTRGQQVTLSCSPISGHRSVSWYQQTPGQGLQFLFEYFSETQRNKGNFPGRFSGRQFSNSRSEMNVSTLELGDSALYLCASGIAHANTGELFFGEGSRLTVL.